This TCR beta chain was identified during a study of cytomegalovirus exposure and HLA in healthy donors. Whole-study context: An early data release held around 80 million unique TCRs from HLA-typed donors. Study-wide findings and caveats: The presence/absence work took it that sequencing depth was about the same across donors.

PCR was performed using 60 Vbeta and 13 Jbeta primers. Assay: immunoSEQ multiplex PCR; the TCRdb copy retains only in-frame clones and omits some. Counted here are some 220,000 clones, more than 75% occurring once; the ten biggest clones make up 0.24%. Worth noting for this clone: The antigen is unknown.

This TCR came from a girl aged 2 to 9 in good health and CMV-seronegative. Source material: PBMCs.

This CDR3 reads CASSGKTPAKTGWTEAFF. The DNA of the CDR3 is TGTGCCAGCAGCGGAAAAACGCCGGCTAAAACAGGGTGGACTGAAGCTTTCTTT. This chain links TRBV5-4 with TRBJ1-1, with D possibly TRBD1 on 6 matching bases. This CDR3 is built from 18 residues. V was cut by 4 bases and J by 5 bases, with 27 bases left in between. The germline CDR1 and CDR2 sequences are SGHNT and YYREEE (reference sequence).